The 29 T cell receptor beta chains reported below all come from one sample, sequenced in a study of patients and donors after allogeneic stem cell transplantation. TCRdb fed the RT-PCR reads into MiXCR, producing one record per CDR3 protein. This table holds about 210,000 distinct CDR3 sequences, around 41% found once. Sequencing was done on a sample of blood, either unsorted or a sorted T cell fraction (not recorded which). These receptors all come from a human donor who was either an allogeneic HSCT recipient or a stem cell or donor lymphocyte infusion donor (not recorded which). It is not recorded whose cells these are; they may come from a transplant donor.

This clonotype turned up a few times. CDR3 sequence: CASSFAGPPLHF. DNA of the CDR3: TGTGCCAGCAGTTTCGCGGGGCCTCCCCTCCACTTT. The genes are TRBV12-3 or TRBV12-4 and TRBJ1-6; the D gene is possibly TRBD1 (5 bases). The V end lost 3 bases, the J end lost 13 bases, and 10 bases lay between the germline ends. The CDR3 totals 12 residues.

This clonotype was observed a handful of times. The CDR3 loop reads CASSVAMRNTEAFF. For the CDR3, the DNA is TGTGCCAGCAGCGTAGCTATGAGGAACACTGAAGCTTTCTTT. The rearrangement links TRBV9 to TRBJ1-1; no clear D gene. The germline V and J ends were trimmed by 0 bases and 1 base, with 7 bases remaining between them. The length of the CDR3 is 14 residues. Germline V lookup: CDR1 SGDLS, CDR2 YYNGEE.

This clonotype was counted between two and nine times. This CDR3 is CASSRDRGPFYNSPLHF. The CDR3 DNA reads TGTGCCAGCAGCAGAGACAGGGGTCCTTTTTATAATTCACCCCTCCACTTT. The chain combines TRBV7-9 with TRBJ1-6; 8 bases map to TRBD1. Losses at the gene ends were 5 bases for V and 4 bases for J; bases not matched to a gene: 10. The CDR3 runs 17 residues. Germline V gives CDR1 SEHNR, CDR2 FQNEAQ (reference sequence).

In DNA form, the CDR3 reads TGCAGCGTCCGGCTAGAGACAGGGGTGAACACTGAAGCTTTCTTT. Amino acid sequence: CSVRLETGVNTEAFF. The rearrangement joins TRBV29-1 to TRBJ1-1, with 8 bases matching TRBD1. The germline CDR1 and CDR2 sequences are SQVTM and ANQGSEA. V lost 6 bases and J lost 0; bases outside the gene matches: 9. The CDR3 contains 15 residues.

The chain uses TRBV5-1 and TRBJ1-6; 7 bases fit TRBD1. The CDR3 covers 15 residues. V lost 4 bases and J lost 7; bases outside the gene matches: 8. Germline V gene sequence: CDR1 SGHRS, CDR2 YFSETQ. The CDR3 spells CASSAGQVANSPLHF. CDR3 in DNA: TGCGCCAGCAGCGCTGGACAGGTGGCCAATTCACCCCTCCACTTT. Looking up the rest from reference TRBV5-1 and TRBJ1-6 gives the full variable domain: KAGVTQTPRYLIKTRGQQVTLSCSPISGHRSVSWYQQTPGQGLQFLFEYFSETQRNKGNFPGRFSGRQFSNSRSEMNVSTLELGDSALYLCASSAGQVANSPLHFGNGTRLTVT.

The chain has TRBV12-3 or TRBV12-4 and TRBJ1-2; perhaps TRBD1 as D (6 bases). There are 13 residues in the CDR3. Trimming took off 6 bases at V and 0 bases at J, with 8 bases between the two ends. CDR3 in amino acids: CASSRDTNYGYTF. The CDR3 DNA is TGTGCCAGCAGCCGGGACACTAACTATGGCTACACCTTC.

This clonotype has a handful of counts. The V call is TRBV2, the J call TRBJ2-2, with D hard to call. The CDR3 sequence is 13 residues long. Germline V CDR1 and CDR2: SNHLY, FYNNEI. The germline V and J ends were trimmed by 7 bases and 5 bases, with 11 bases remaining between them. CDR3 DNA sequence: TGTGCCAGCAAGGTGCTTGTGACCGGGGAGCTGTTTTTT. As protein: CASKVLVTGELFF. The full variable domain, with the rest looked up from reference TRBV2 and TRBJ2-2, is EPEVTQTPSHQVTQMGQEVILRCVPISNHLYFYWYRQILGQKVEFLVSFYNNEISEKSEIFDDQFSVERPDGSNFTLKIRSTKLEDSAMYFCASKVLVTGELFFGEGSRLTVL.

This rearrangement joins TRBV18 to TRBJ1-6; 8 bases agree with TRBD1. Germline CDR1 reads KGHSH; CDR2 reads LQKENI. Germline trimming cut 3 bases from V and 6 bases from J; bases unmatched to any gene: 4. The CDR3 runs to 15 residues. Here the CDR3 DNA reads TGTGCCAGCTCACCCATGGACAGGGTTAATTCACCCCTCCACTTT. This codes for CASSPMDRVNSPLHF.

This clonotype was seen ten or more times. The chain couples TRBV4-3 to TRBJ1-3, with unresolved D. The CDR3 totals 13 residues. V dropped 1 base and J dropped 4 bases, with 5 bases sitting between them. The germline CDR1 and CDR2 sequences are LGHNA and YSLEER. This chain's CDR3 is CASSQGSGNTIYF. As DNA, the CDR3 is TGCGCCAGCAGCCAAGGATCAGGAAACACCATATATTTT.

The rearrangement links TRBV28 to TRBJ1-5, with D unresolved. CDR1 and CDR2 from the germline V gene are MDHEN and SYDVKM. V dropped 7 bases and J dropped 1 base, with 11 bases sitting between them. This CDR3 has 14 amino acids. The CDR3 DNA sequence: TGTGCCAGCACAGGACTACCGAGCAATCAGCCCCAGCATTTT. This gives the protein CASTGLPSNQPQHF.

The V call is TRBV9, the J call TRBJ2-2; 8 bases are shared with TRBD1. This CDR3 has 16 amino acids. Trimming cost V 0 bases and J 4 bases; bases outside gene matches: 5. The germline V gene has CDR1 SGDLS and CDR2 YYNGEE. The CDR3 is CASSVALQGATGELFF. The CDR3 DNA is TGTGCCAGCAGCGTAGCTTTGCAGGGGGCCACCGGGGAGCTGTTTTTT.

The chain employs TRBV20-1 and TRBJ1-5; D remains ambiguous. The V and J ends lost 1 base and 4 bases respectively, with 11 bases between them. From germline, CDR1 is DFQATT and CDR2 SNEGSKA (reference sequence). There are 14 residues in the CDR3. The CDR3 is CSARGPGPNQPQHF. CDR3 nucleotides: TGCAGTGCTAGAGGTCCCGGTCCAAATCAGCCCCAGCATTTT.

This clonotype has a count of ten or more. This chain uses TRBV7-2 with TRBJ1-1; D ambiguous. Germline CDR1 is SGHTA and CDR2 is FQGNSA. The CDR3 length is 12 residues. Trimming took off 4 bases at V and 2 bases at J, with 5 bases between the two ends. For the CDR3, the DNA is TGTGCCAGCAGCTCGACAAACACTGAAGCTTTCTTT. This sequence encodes CASSSTNTEAFF.

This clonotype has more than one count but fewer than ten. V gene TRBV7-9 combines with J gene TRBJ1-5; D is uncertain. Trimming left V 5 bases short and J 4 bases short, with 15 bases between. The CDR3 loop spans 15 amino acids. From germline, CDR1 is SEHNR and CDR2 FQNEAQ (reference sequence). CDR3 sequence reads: CASSGPGMENQPQHF. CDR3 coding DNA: TGTGCCAGCAGCGGGCCGGGGATGGAGAATCAGCCCCAGCATTTT.

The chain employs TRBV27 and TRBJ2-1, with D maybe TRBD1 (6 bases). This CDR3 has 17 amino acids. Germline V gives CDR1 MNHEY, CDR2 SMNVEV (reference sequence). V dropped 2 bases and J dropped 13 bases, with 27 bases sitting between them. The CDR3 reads CASSLRPALSTGSSQFF. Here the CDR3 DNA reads TGTGCCAGCAGTTTACGGCCGGCTTTATCTACAGGGTCCTCTCAGTTCTTC.

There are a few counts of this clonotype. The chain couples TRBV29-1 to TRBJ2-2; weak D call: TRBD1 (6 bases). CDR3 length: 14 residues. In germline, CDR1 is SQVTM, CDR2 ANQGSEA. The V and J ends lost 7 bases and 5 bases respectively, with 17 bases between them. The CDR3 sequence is CSAASGTLTGELFF. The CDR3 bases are TGCAGCGCCGCCTCCGGGACACTTACCGGGGAGCTGTTTTTT.

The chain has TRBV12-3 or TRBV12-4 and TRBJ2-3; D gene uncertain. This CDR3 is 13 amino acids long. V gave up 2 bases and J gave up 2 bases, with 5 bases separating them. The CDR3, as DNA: TGTGCCAGCAGTTTAAAATCCACAGATACGCAGTATTTT. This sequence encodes CASSLKSTDTQYF.

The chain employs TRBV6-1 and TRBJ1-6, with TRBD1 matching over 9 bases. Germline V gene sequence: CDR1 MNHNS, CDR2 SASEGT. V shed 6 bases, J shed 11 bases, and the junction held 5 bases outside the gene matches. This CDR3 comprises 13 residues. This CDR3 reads CASSSTGGTPLHF. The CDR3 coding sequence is TGTGCCAGCAGCTCGACAGGGGGGACACCCCTCCACTTT.

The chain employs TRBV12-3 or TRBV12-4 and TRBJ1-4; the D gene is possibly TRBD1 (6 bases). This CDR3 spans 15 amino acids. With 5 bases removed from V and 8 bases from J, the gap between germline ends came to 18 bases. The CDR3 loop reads CASSPPRGGYEKLFF. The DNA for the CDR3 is TGTGCCAGCAGTCCCCCAAGAGGGGGGTACGAAAAACTGTTTTTT.

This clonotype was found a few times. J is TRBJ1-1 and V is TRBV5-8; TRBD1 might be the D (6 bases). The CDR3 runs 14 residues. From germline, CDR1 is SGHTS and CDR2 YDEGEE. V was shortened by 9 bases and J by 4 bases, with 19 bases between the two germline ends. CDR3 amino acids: CANPLGTHGTEAFF. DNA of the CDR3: TGTGCCAACCCGTTAGGGACACATGGCACTGAAGCTTTCTTT.

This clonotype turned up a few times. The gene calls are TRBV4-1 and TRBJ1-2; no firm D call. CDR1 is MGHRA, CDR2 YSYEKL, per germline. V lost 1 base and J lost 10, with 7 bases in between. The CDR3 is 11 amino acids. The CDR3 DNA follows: TGCGCCAGCAGCCAAGGGATCCTCTACACCTTC. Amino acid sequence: CASSQGILYTF.

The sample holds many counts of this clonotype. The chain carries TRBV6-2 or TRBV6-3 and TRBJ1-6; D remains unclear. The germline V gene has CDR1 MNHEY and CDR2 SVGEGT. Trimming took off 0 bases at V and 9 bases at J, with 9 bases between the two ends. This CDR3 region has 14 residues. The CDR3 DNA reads TGTGCCAGCAGTTACTCGGACGGACCTTCACCCCTCCACTTT. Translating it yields CASSYSDGPSPLHF.

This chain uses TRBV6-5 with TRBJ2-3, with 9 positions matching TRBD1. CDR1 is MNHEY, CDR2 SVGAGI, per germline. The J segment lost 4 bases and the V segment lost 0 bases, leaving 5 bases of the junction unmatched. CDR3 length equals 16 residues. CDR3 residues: CASSYSGTGKADTQYF. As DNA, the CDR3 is TGTGCCAGCAGTTACTCAGGGACAGGGAAGGCAGATACGCAGTATTTT.

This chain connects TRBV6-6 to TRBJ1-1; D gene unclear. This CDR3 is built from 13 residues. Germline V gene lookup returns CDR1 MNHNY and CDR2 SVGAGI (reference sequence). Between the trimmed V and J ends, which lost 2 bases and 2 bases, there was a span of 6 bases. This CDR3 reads CASSYGYNTEAFF. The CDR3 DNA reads TGTGCCAGCAGTTACGGGTATAACACTGAAGCTTTCTTT.

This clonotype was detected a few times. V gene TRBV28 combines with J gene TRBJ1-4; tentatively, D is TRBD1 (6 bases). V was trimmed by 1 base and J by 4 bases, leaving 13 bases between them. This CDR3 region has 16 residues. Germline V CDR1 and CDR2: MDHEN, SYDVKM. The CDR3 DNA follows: TGTGCCAGCAGTTTATCCCGGGGGCGTCGTAATGAAAAACTGTTTTTT. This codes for CASSLSRGRRNEKLFF.

The CDR3: CASSQTPAKNTEAFF. For the CDR3, the DNA is TGTGCCAGCAGCCAGACCCCAGCCAAGAACACTGAAGCTTTCTTT. J is TRBJ1-1 and V is TRBV5-5; D remains ambiguous. The length of the CDR3 is 15 residues. Germline values: CDR1 SGHKS, CDR2 YYEKEE (reference sequence). Trimming took 4 bases from V and 1 from J, leaving 14 bases between them.

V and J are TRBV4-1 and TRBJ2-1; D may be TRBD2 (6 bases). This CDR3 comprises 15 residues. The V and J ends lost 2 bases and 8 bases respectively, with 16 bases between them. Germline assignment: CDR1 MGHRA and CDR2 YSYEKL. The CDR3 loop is CASSQPVSGEYEQFF. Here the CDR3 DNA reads TGCGCCAGCAGCCAACCCGTTTCGGGGGAATATGAGCAGTTCTTC.

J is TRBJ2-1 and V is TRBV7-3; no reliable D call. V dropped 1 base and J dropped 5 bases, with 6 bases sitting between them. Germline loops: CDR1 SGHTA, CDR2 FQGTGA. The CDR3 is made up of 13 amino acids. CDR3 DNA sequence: TGTGCCAGCAGCTTAAGTCGCAACAATGAGCAGTTCTTC. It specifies CASSLSRNNEQFF.

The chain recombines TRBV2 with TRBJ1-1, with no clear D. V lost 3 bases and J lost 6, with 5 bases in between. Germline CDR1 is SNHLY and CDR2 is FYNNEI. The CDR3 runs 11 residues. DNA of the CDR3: TGTGCCAGCAGTGAGTGGGCTGAAGCTTTCTTT. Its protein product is CASSEWAEAFF.